This T cell receptor beta chain came from a study of T cell repertoires in ileal Crohn's disease. Overall study: Patients had a median approximately 7.2-year disease duration, and less than 40% were active smokers. From the surgical specimen's inflamed ileum, biopsies were taken as M0.

The CDR3 runs to 14 residues. Germline lookup yields CDR1 SGHAT and CDR2 FQNNGV. V dropped 1 base and J dropped 5; count of bases not matched to a gene: 1. General study points: High-frequency clones were more common in sorted CD8 than CD4 cells. Compared with non-smokers, active smokers at surgery showed more clonal expansions.

Time point described: inflamed ileum from the surgical specimen. Clones were sequenced by immunoSEQ multiplex PCR, and TCRdb holds only the in-frame ones, with some missing. The sample has some 17,000 clones; around 76% are singletons. This clone was detected only a few times. What it recognizes is unknown. The TCR comes from an adult with Crohn's disease. The sequencing sample was made of ileal tissue. This chain connects TRBV11-2 to TRBJ2-3; 9 nucleotides line up with TRBD2. CDR3 DNA: TGTGCCAGCAGCTTAGTAGCGGGAGAAGATACGCAGTATTTT. Its protein is CASSLVAGEDTQYF.